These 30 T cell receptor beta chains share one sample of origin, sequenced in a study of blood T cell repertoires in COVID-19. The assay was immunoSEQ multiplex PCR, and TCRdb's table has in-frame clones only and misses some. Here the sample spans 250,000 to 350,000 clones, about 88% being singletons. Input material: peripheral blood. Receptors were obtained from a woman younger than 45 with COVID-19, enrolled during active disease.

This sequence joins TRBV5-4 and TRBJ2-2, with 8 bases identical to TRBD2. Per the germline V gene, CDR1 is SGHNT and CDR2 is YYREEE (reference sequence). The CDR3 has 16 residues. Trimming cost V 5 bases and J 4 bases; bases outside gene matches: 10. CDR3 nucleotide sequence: TGTGCCAGCAGTTCCGCCTCGGGAGGGCCCACCGGGGAGCTGTTTTTT. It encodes CASSSASGGPTGELFF.

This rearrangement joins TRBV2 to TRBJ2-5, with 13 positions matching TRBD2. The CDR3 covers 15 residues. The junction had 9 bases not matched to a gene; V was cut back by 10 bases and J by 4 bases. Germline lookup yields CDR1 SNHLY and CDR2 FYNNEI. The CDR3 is CATRLAGGRGETQYF. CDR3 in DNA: TGTGCCACCCGACTAGCGGGAGGTCGAGGAGAGACCCAGTACTTC.

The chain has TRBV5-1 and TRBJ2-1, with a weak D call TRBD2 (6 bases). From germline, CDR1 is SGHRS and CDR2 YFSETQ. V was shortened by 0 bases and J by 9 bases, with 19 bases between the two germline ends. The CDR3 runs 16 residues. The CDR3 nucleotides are TGCGCCAGCAGCTTGGATGGCGGGACGATCATTCCTGAGCAGTTCTTC. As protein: CASSLDGGTIIPEQFF.

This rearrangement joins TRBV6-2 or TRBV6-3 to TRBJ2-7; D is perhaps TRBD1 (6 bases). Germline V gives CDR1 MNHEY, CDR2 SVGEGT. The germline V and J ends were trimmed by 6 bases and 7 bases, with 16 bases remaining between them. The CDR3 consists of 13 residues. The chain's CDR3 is CASSFDRSFEQYF. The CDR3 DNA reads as TGTGCCAGCAGCTTCGACAGGTCCTTTGAGCAGTACTTC.

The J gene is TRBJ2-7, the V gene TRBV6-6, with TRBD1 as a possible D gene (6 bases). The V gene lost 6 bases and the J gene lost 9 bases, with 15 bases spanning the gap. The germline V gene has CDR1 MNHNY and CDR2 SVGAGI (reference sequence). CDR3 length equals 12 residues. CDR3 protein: CASSQLGAGQYF. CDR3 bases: TGTGCCAGCAGCCAACTGGGGGCGGGGCAGTACTTC.

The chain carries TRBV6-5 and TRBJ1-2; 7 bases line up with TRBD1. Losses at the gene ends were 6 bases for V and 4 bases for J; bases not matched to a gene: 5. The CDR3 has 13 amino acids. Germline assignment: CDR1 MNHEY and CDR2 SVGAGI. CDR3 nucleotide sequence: TGTGCCAGCAGGGAGACAGGGACCTATGGCTACACCTTC. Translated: CASRETGTYGYTF.

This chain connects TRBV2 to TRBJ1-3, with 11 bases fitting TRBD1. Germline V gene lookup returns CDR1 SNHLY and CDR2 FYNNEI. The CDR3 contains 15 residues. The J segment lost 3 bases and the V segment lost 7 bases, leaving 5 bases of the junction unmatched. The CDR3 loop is CASKGQGVFGNTIYF. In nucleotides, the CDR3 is TGTGCCAGCAAGGGACAGGGGGTATTTGGAAACACCATATATTTT.

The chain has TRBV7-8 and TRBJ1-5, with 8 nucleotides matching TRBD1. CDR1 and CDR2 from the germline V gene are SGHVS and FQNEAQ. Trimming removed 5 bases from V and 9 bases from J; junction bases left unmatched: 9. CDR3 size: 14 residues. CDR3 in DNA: TGTGCCAGCAGCCCCCCAGGGGGCGTAAGGCCCCAGCATTTT. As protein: CASSPPGGVRPQHF.

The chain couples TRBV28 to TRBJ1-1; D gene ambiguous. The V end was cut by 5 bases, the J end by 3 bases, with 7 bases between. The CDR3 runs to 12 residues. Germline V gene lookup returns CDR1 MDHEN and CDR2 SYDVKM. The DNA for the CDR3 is TGTGCCAGCAGTGTGAGATACACTGAAGCTTTCTTT. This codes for CASSVRYTEAFF.

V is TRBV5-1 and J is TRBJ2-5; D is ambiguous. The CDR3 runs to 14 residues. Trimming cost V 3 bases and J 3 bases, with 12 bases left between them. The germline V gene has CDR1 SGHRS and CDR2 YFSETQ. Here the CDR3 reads CASSSSVGEETQYF. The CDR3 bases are TGCGCCAGCAGCTCATCAGTAGGAGAAGAGACCCAGTACTTC.

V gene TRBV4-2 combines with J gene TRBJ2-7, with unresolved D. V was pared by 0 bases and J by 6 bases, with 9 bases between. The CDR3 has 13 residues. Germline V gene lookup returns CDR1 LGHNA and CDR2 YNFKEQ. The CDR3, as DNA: TGTGCCAGCAGCCAAGAGAAATTCAGCGAGCAGTACTTC. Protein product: CASSQEKFSEQYF.

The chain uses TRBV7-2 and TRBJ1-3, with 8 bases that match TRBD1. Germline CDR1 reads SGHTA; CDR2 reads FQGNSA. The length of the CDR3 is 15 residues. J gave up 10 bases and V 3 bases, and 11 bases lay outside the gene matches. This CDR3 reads CASSFSGQGVVTIYF. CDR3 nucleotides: TGTGCCAGCAGCTTTTCAGGACAGGGAGTAGTAACCATATATTTT.

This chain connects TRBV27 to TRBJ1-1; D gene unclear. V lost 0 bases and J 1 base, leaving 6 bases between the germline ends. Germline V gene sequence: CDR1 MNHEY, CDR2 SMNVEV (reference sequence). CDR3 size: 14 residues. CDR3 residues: CASSLSSRNTEAFF. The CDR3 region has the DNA TGTGCCAGCAGTTTATCGTCGAGGAACACTGAAGCTTTCTTT.

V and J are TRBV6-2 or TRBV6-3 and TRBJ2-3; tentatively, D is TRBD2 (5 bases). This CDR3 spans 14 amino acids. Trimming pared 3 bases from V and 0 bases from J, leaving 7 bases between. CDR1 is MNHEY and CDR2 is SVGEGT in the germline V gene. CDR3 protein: CASSYRESTDTQYF. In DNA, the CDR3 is TGTGCCAGCAGTTATAGGGAGAGCACAGATACGCAGTATTTT.

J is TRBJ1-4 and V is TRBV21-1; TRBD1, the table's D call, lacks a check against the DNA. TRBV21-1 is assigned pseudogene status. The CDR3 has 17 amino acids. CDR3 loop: CASSALQGPGPFEKLFF. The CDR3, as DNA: TGTGCCAGCAGCGCACTACAGGGGCCGGGACCTTTTGAAAAACTGTTTTTT.

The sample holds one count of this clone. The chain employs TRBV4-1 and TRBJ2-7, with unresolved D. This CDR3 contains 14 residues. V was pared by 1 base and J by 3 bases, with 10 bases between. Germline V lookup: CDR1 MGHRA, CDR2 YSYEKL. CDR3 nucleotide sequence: TGCGCCAGCAGCCAAGCTGATTCCTACTACGAGCAGTACTTC. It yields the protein CASSQADSYYEQYF.

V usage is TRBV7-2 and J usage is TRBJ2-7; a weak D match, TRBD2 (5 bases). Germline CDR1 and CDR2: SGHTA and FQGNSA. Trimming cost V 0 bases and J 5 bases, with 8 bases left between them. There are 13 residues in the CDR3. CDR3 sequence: CASSLAGANEQYF. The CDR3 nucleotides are TGTGCCAGCAGCTTAGCGGGAGCCAACGAGCAGTACTTC.

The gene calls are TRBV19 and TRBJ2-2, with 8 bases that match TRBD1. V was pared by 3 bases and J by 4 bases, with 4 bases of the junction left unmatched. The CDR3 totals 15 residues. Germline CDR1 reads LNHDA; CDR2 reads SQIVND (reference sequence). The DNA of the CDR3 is TGTGCCAGTAGTATCCAGGGGGCTAGCACCGGGGAGCTGTTTTTT. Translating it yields CASSIQGASTGELFF.

CDR3: CSVFVSSYEQYF. The CDR3, as DNA: TGCAGCGTTTTTGTCAGCTCCTACGAGCAGTACTTC. The V and J genes are TRBV29-1 and TRBJ2-7; D is unresolved. Germline V gene data show CDR1 as SQVTM and CDR2 as ANQGSEA. The V end lost 5 bases, the J end lost 0 bases, and 8 bases lay between the germline ends. The CDR3 runs 12 residues.

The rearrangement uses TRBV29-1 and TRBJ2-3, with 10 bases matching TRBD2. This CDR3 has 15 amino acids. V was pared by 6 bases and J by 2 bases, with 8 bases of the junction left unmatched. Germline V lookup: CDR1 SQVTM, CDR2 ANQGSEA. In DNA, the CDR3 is TGCAGCGTAGAGACCGGGACTAGCGTCACAGATACGCAGTATTTT. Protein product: CSVETGTSVTDTQYF.

In DNA form, the CDR3 reads TGTGCCAGCAGCTTAATAGCGGATCGGGGGGAGACCCAGTACTTC. Its protein is CASSLIADRGETQYF. This sequence joins TRBV7-2 and TRBJ2-5, with a weak D call TRBD2 (6 bases). The CDR3 is made up of 15 amino acids. The V gene lost 2 bases and the J gene lost 5 bases, with 15 bases spanning the gap. Germline V gene data show CDR1 as SGHTA and CDR2 as FQGNSA.

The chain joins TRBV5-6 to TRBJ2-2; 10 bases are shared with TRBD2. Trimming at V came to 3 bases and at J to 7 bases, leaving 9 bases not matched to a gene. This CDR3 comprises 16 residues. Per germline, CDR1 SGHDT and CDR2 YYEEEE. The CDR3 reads CASSYFLAGEGGELFF. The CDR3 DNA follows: TGTGCCAGCAGCTATTTCCTAGCGGGAGAAGGCGGGGAGCTGTTTTTT.

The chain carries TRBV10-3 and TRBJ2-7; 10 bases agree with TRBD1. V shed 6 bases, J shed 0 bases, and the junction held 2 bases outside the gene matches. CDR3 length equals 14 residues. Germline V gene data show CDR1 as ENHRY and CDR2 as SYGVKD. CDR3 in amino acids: CAISGQGVSYEQYF. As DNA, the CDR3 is TGTGCCATCAGCGGACAGGGGGTCTCCTACGAGCAGTACTTC.

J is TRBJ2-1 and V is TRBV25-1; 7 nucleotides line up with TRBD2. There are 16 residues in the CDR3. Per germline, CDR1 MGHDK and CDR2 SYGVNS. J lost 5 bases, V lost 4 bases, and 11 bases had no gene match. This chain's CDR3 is CASSGGLAGVNNEQFF. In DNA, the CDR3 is TGTGCCAGCAGTGGGGGACTCGCGGGAGTAAACAATGAGCAGTTCTTC.

The CDR3, as DNA: TGTGCCAGCAGTTTCCCAGGGACAGGGGCCTACGAGCAGTACTTC. Translated: CASSFPGTGAYEQYF. The V call is TRBV28, the J call TRBJ2-7, with 10 nucleotides matching TRBD1. V lost 3 bases and J lost 2; bases outside the gene matches: 4. The CDR3 spans 15 residues. Germline V gene sequence: CDR1 MDHEN, CDR2 SYDVKM.

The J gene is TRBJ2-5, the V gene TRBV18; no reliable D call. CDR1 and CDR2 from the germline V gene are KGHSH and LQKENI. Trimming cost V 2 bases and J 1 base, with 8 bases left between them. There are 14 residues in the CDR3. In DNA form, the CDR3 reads TGTGCCAGCTCACCAGGGCAAGTCCAAGAGACCCAGTACTTC. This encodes CASSPGQVQETQYF.

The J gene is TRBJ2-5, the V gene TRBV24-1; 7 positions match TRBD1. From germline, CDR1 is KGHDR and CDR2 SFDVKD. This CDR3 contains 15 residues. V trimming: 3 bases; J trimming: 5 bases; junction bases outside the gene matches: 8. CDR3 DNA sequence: TGTGCCACCAGTGATGTCCAGGGGGACGTTGAGACCCAGTACTTC. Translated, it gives CATSDVQGDVETQYF.

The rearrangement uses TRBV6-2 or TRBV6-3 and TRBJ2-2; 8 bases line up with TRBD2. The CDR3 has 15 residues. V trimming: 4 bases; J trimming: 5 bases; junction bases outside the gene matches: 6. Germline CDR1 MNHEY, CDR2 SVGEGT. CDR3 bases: TGTGCCAGCAGTTCCGCCGGGACTAGGACCGGGGAGCTGTTTTTT. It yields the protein CASSSAGTRTGELFF.

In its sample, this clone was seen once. CDR3 sequence (DNA): TGTGCCAGCAGTTATGGACGAACAGGGATGGAGACCCAGTACTTC. Translating gives CASSYGRTGMETQYF. The rearrangement uses TRBV28 and TRBJ2-5; D is possibly TRBD1 (6 bases). The V gene's germline CDR1 is MDHEN and CDR2 SYDVKM. The CDR3 is made up of 15 amino acids. V was clipped by 4 bases and J by 5 bases, with 17 bases between them.

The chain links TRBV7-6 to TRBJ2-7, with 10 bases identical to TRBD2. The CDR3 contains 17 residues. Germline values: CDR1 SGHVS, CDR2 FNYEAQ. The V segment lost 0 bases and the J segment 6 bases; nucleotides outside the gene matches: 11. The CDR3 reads CASSLATSGTLHREQYF. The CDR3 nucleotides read TGTGCCAGCAGCTTAGCAACTAGCGGGACCCTCCACCGCGAGCAGTACTTC.